A selection of T cell receptor beta chains follows, all from one sample in a study of CD8 T cells in Susac syndrome. TCRdb reanalysed the immunoSEQ multiplex PCR reads using MiXCR and keeps one entry per CDR3 protein. The sample yields 190,000 or so distinct CDR3 sequences, 85% to 95% seen once. The sequenced sample consisted of CD4+ T cells from PBMCs. The receptors were gathered from a human donor with multiple sclerosis. CDR3s leave out the opening cysteine and the closing phenylalanine or tryptophan.

j_call v_call cdr3_aa
TRBJ2-1 TRBV7-8 ASSFWENEQF
TRBJ2-5 TRBV12-3/TRBV12-4 ASRPGQGGQETQY
TRBJ2-3 TRBV20-1 SARVPLGPDTQY
TRBJ1-6 TRBV7-9 ASSLQGAGDSPLH
TRBJ1-6 TRBV30 AWRGQGITYNSPLH
TRBJ1-6 TRBV9 ASSVGLSDDSPLH
TRBJ1-2 TRBV30 AWSVPVNYGYT
TRBJ1-1 TRBV30 AWSPYMNTEAF
TRBJ1-1 TRBV3-1 ASSQALDSNTEAF
TRBJ2-7 TRBV12-3/TRBV12-4 ASSLDRDEQY
TRBJ1-1 TRBV7-8 ASSPGQGGNTEAF
TRBJ2-1 TRBV6-5 ASSPGGYNEQF
TRBJ2-5 TRBV15 ATSRDWVGGETQY
TRBJ1-2 TRBV4-2 ASSQVSGDSYGYT
TRBJ1-6 TRBV5-1 ASSSGQNSPLH
TRBJ1-2 TRBV3-1 ASSQESGYT
TRBJ2-1 TRBV20-1 SARAPGLANEQF
TRBJ1-6 TRBV20-1 SGGGTGSLH
TRBJ2-4 TRBV19 ASSLNRDRGRNIQY
TRBJ2-4 TRBV3-1 ASSRTTGTKNIQY
TRBJ1-5 TRBV2 ASSSGRTENQPQH
TRBJ1-1 TRBV7-9 ASSAGRGLRTEAF
TRBJ2-5 TRBV3-1 ASSQWTGETQY
TRBJ1-1 TRBV15 ATSSDEYRAMNTEAF
TRBJ2-3 TRBV29-1 STFRGLAGSTDTQY
TRBJ1-6 TRBV29-1 SVAPGQGDSPLH
TRBJ2-4 TRBV3-1 ASSQVGQTD
TRBJ2-1 TRBV15 ATSRDRASREQF
TRBJ2-1 TRBV30 AWSVGDPNEQF
TRBJ2-2 TRBV2 ASSAGGLNTGELF
TRBJ2-6 TRBV27 ASSLLGGSGANVLT
TRBJ2-1 TRBV20-1 SARVVGGEQF
TRBJ2-7 TRBV20-1 SARAGGVDEQY
TRBJ2-7 TRBV27 ASSLVVGEQY
TRBJ1-2 TRBV20-1 SARVGEGRDGYT
TRBJ2-1 TRBV12-3/TRBV12-4 ASSLAAGGREQF
TRBJ2-7 TRBV30 AWRLPGVSSL
TRBJ1-2 TRBV20-1 SASGNYGYT
TRBJ2-1 TRBV11-2 ASSSAGGLPNEQF
TRBJ1-5 TRBV7-2 ASSLAGSNNQPQH
TRBJ2-5 TRBV6-5 ASTHGPQETQY
TRBJ2-7 TRBV7-9 ASSTTGTIGEQY
TRBJ2-1 TRBV4-1 ASSHWTGEDEQF
TRBJ2-5 TRBV5-1 ASSLGGGETQY
TRBJ2-2 TRBV3-1 ASSLLGTTTGELF
TRBJ2-7 TRBV30 AWSYRDATPYEQY
TRBJ1-1 TRBV5-1 ASSLPGSLNTEAF
TRBJ2-5 TRBV12-3/TRBV12-4 ASSLPLQETQY
TRBJ1-2 TRBV14 ASSQIGQGLGYT
TRBJ2-2 TRBV7-2 ASFRTSNTGELF
TRBJ2-3 TRBV29-1 SFVGLAGGTDTQY
TRBJ2-7 TRBV14 ASSQGQGSRY
TRBJ2-1 TRBV6-5 ASSYRAGTTPNEQF
TRBJ1-1 TRBV29-1 SVVPGGTEAF
TRBJ2-3 TRBV20-1 SAPGDTTDTQY